These 25 T cell receptor beta chains share one sample of origin, sequenced in a study of T-cell memory formation after mild COVID-19. Each CDR3 protein is one row after TCRdb ran MiXCR on the 5' RACE reads. The data contain some 290,000 distinct CDR3 sequences, 15% to 20% of them singletons. Sequencing was done on a sample of PBMCs or a T cell subset sorted from them (not recorded which). The receptors come from a man between 18 and 35 years old who had mild COVID-19 (a few samples of this study predate the infection). Cell type and time point are not known.

In its sample, this clonotype was seen many times. The J gene is TRBJ2-7, the V gene TRBV6-1, with D unresolved. Trimming stripped 3 bases from V and 0 bases from J, with 12 bases between. The CDR3 runs 15 residues. Germline CDR1 is MNHNS and CDR2 is SASEGT. The CDR3 loop is CASSDPQRSSYEQYF. The CDR3 DNA is TGTGCCAGCAGTGACCCGCAGAGGAGCTCCTACGAGCAGTACTTC.

This clonotype was counted only a few times. J is TRBJ2-3 and V is TRBV24-1; D unclear. The CDR3 contains 11 residues. Deletions cut 1 base from V and 7 bases from J, with 2 bases between. The germline gives CDR1 KGHDR, CDR2 SFDVKD. CDR3 bases: TGTGCCACCAGTGATTTAAATACGCAGTATTTT. Protein: CATSDLNTQYF.

The genes are TRBV5-1 and TRBJ1-2, with TRBD1 matching over 9 bases. Trimming at V came to 4 bases and at J to 3 bases, leaving 10 bases not matched to a gene. This CDR3 comprises 16 residues. Looked up from germline, CDR1 is SGHRS and CDR2 is YFSETQ. CDR3 amino acids: CASSHRGRLRDYGYTF. In DNA, the CDR3 is TGCGCCAGCAGCCACAGGGGGCGTCTTCGGGACTATGGCTACACCTTC.

This clonotype was detected only a few times. A single base separates this from a much larger clone, so it may be a read error. This chain connects TRBV7-3 to TRBJ2-3; weak D call: TRBD2 (5 bases). V was pared by 2 bases and J by 0 bases, with 6 bases between. The germline CDR1 and CDR2 sequences are SGHTA and FQGTGA. The CDR3 has 14 residues. DNA of the CDR3: TGTGCCAGCAGCTTACAGCGGAGCACAGATACGCAGTATTTT. As protein: CASSLQRSTDTQYF. Filled out from reference TRBV7-3 and TRBJ2-3, the complete variable domain reads GAGVSQTPSNKVTEKGKYVELRCDPISGHTALYWYRQSLGQGPEFLIYFQGTGAADDSGLPNDRFFAVRPEGSVSTLKIQRTERGDSAVYLCASSLQRSTDTQYFGPGTRLTVL.

This clonotype occurred a few times. The genes are TRBV12-3 or TRBV12-4 and TRBJ2-5; D may be TRBD2 (7 bases). This CDR3 spans 14 amino acids. Deletions cut 6 bases from V and 2 bases from J, with 13 bases between. The CDR3 nucleotides are TGTGCCAGCAGCGGGGGGCTTACACAAGAGACCCAGTACTTC. This sequence encodes CASSGGLTQETQYF.

This clonotype has only a few counts. This chain connects TRBV5-1 to TRBJ1-5, with D unresolved. Germline CDR1 and CDR2: SGHRS and YFSETQ. There are 15 residues in the CDR3. The germline V and J ends were trimmed by 0 bases and 2 bases, with 9 bases remaining between them. Written as DNA, the CDR3 is TGCGCCAGCAGCTTGGCCGCAGATCGCAATCAGCCCCAGCATTTT. Its translation is CASSLAADRNQPQHF.

This clonotype occurred a few times. The chain couples TRBV4-2 to TRBJ1-1, with D unresolved. This CDR3 has 14 residues. Germline V gene data show CDR1 as LGHNA and CDR2 as YNFKEQ. V lost 0 bases and J 2 bases, leaving 7 bases between the germline ends. The CDR3 coding sequence is TGTGCCAGCAGCCAAGAGGATGGAAACACTGAAGCTTTCTTT. It translates to CASSQEDGNTEAFF.

This rearrangement joins TRBV5-1 to TRBJ2-5; D assignment may be TRBD1 or TRBD2 (6 bases each). Trimming took 10 bases from V and 2 from J, leaving 18 bases between them. The CDR3 totals 14 residues. Germline V gene data show CDR1 as SGHRS and CDR2 as YFSETQ. CDR3 sequence: CASRGGREQETQYF. CDR3 DNA: TGCGCCTCCCGAGGGGGGCGAGAGCAAGAGACCCAGTACTTC.

This clonotype was counted a few times. The chain joins TRBV29-1 to TRBJ1-2, with 8 positions matching TRBD1. The CDR3 spans 14 residues. V was clipped by 5 bases and J by 4 bases; unmatched bases: 9. Germline CDR1 is SQVTM and CDR2 is ANQGSEA. The CDR3 loop is CSVTDRGRSYGYTF. The CDR3, as DNA: TGCAGCGTTACCGACAGGGGCCGAAGCTATGGCTACACCTTC.

V gene TRBV9 combines with J gene TRBJ2-5, with 7 bases identical to TRBD2. Germline V lookup: CDR1 SGDLS, CDR2 YYNGEE. V was clipped by 0 bases and J by 5 bases; unmatched bases: 13. This CDR3 spans 17 amino acids. Here the CDR3 reads CASSVVGRNNLVETQYF. CDR3 nucleotide sequence: TGTGCCAGCAGCGTAGTCGGGAGGAACAACCTGGTGGAGACCCAGTACTTC.

The V gene is TRBV30, the J gene TRBJ1-2; no definite D call. V was cut by 2 bases and J by 2 bases, with 12 bases left in between. CDR3 length: 14 residues. From germline, CDR1 is GTSNPN and CDR2 SVGIG (reference sequence). In DNA form, the CDR3 reads TGTGCCTGGAGTCCCTCGATCGAAAACTATGGCTACACCTTC. Amino acid sequence: CAWSPSIENYGYTF. The full variable domain, its missing parts supplied by reference TRBV30 and TRBJ1-2, is SQTIHQWPATLVQPVGSPLSLECTVEGTSNPNLYWYRQAAGRGLQLLFYSVGIGQISSEVPQNLSASRPQDRQFILSSKKLLLSDSGFYLCAWSPSIENYGYTFGSGTRLTVV.

The chain joins TRBV28 to TRBJ2-3; TRBD2 aligns across 9 bases. V was clipped by 10 bases and J by 4 bases; unmatched bases: 12. CDR3 length equals 15 residues. Germline values: CDR1 MDHEN, CDR2 SYDVKM. This CDR3 reads CATTFSGGGADTQYF. DNA for the CDR3: TGTGCCACCACCTTTAGCGGGGGCGGGGCAGATACGCAGTATTTT.

This clonotype has more than one count but fewer than ten. This chain links TRBV7-3 with TRBJ2-6; no reliable D call. The V and J ends lost 9 bases and 4 bases respectively, with 10 bases between them. In germline, CDR1 is SGHTA, CDR2 FQGTGA. The CDR3 is 13 residues long. CDR3 sequence (DNA): TGTGCCAGTGCGTTGGCGGGGGCCAACGTCCTGACTTTC. Translated, it gives CASALAGANVLTF.

This clonotype occurred a few times. The chain recombines TRBV9 with TRBJ1-5; TRBD1 might be the D (6 bases). CDR1 is SGDLS, CDR2 YYNGEE, per germline. The CDR3 sequence is 14 residues long. Trimming took 3 bases from V and 7 from J, leaving 14 bases between them. CDR3 DNA: TGTGCCAGCAGCGCCGGGGGGCTCGGGCAGCCCCAGCATTTT. Its protein product is CASSAGGLGQPQHF.

This clonotype was recorded a few times. The V call is TRBV4-1, the J call TRBJ2-6; D possibly corresponds to TRBD2 (5 bases). This CDR3 comprises 15 residues. Germline V CDR1 and CDR2: MGHRA, YSYEKL. Trimming pared 0 bases from V and 4 bases from J, leaving 7 bases between. The DNA of the CDR3 is TGCGCCAGCAGCCAAGAAGGACTGGGGGCCAACGTCCTGACTTTC. Amino acid sequence: CASSQEGLGANVLTF.

The chain combines TRBV6-5 with TRBJ2-7; D call uncertain. This CDR3 has 15 amino acids. The V end lost 2 bases, the J end lost 2 bases, and 13 bases lay between the germline ends. Germline CDR1 and CDR2: MNHEY and SVGAGI. In DNA form, the CDR3 reads TGTGCCAGCAGTTACGGCGCCGGGTCGGCCTACGAGCAGTACGTC. It translates to CASSYGAGSAYEQYV.

The table lists this clonotype with a few counts. The chain couples TRBV6-5 to TRBJ1-2, with D uncertain. Per germline, CDR1 MNHEY and CDR2 SVGAGI. V was trimmed by 7 bases and J by 4 bases, leaving 10 bases between them. This CDR3 comprises 12 residues. The CDR3 here is CASKGSVYGYTF. CDR3 coding DNA: TGTGCCAGCAAGGGCTCTGTCTATGGCTACACCTTC.

This rearrangement joins TRBV5-1 to TRBJ2-7; 9 bases fit TRBD1. The germline V gene encodes CDR1 SGHRS and CDR2 YFSETQ. V lost 1 base and J lost 6; bases outside the gene matches: 5. There are 14 residues in the CDR3. In nucleotides, the CDR3 is TGCGCCAGCAGCTTGTACAGGGGGCACGCCGAGCAGTACTTC. Translated, it gives CASSLYRGHAEQYF.

This clonotype was seen a handful of times. The gene calls are TRBV5-1 and TRBJ2-3, with D possibly being TRBD1 (6 bases). Per germline, CDR1 SGHRS and CDR2 YFSETQ. The CDR3 spans 14 residues. Trimming took 4 bases from V and 7 from J, leaving 16 bases between them. In DNA, the CDR3 is TGCGCCAGCAGCCCCCCCGGGACAACACATACGCAGTATTTT. Translated, it gives CASSPPGTTHTQYF.

In this sample, this clonotype turned up many times. The DNA for the CDR3 is TGCGCCAGCAGCTTCGGGGGAGAGGAGACCCAGTACTTC. Its protein product is CASSFGGEETQYF. The rearrangement joins TRBV5-1 to TRBJ2-5; perhaps TRBD2 as D (6 bases). V dropped 2 bases and J dropped 5 bases, with 10 bases sitting between them. The CDR3 sequence is 13 residues long. Germline V gene data show CDR1 as SGHRS and CDR2 as YFSETQ.

Only a few counts were recorded for this clonotype. The chain recombines TRBV28 with TRBJ1-6; 9 bases are a match to TRBD1. The CDR3 has 14 amino acids. Germline values: CDR1 MDHEN, CDR2 SYDVKM. Trimming at V came to 6 bases and at J to 9 bases, leaving 6 bases not matched to a gene. The CDR3 is CASRARDRVSPLHF. CDR3 DNA sequence: TGTGCCAGCAGGGCTCGGGACAGGGTTTCACCCCTCCACTTT.

This chain connects TRBV15 to TRBJ1-2; D is ambiguous. Germline V gives CDR1 LNHNV, CDR2 YYDKDF (reference sequence). CDR3 length: 14 amino acids. V lost 2 bases, J lost 4 bases, and 11 bases lay in between. CDR3 loop: CATSRTTPGYGYTF. DNA of the CDR3: TGTGCCACCAGCAGAACCACCCCAGGCTATGGCTACACCTTC.

The chain links TRBV19 to TRBJ1-2; tentative D call: TRBD1 (5 bases). The CDR3 totals 17 residues. The germline V gene encodes CDR1 LNHDA and CDR2 SQIVND (reference sequence). The ends were cut back, 5 bases at V and 6 bases at J, with 25 bases in the middle. As DNA, the CDR3 is TGTGCCAGTAGTCCGGGCGCTCGGGGGTATTTTTATGATGGCTACACCTTC. Its protein product is CASSPGARGYFYDGYTF. The variable domain in full, with the rest retrieved from reference TRBV19 and TRBJ1-2, is DGGITQSPKYLFRKEGQNVTLSCEQNLNHDAMYWYRQDPGQGLRLIYYSQIVNDFQKGDIAEGYSVSREKKESFPLTVTSAQKNPTAFYLCASSPGARGYFYDGYTFGSGTRLTVV.

This clonotype has just a few counts. The chain carries TRBV5-1 and TRBJ2-5; 9 bases are a match to TRBD1. Per the germline V gene, CDR1 is SGHRS and CDR2 is YFSETQ. CDR3 length equals 16 residues. The trim removed 4 bases at V and 2 bases at J, leaving 9 bases unmatched. The CDR3 DNA is TGCGCCAGCAGCCCGGGACAGGGAGGATATCAAGAGACCCAGTACTTC. Encoded protein: CASSPGQGGYQETQYF.

The V call is TRBV10-2, the J call TRBJ2-7; D gene unclear. Germline lookup yields CDR1 WSHSY and CDR2 SAAADI. The V end was cut by 2 bases, the J end by 5 bases, with 13 bases between. The CDR3 has 14 amino acids. This CDR3 reads CASSELGNRHEQYF. The CDR3 DNA sequence: TGCGCCAGCAGTGAGCTAGGGAATCGGCACGAGCAGTACTTC.